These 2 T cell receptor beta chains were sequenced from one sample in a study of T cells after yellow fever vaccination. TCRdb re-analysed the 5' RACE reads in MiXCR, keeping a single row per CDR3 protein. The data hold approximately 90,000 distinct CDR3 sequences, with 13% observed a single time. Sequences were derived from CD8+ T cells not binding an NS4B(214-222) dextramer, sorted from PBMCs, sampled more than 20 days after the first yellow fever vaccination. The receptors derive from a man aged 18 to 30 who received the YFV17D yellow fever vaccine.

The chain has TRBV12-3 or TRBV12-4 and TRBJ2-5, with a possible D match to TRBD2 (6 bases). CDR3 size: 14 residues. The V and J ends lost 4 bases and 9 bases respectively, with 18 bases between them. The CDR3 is CASSSNGGIEAQYF. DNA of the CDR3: TGTGCCAGCAGTTCCAATGGGGGGATTGAGGCCCAGTACTTC.

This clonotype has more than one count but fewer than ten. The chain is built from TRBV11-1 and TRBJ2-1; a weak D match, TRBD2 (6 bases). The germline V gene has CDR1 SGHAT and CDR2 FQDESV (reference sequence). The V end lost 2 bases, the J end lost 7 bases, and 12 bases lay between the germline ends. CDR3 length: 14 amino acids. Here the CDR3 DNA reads TGTGCCAGCAGCTTATGGGGAGGAGTAAATGAGCAGTTCTTC. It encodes CASSLWGGVNEQFF.